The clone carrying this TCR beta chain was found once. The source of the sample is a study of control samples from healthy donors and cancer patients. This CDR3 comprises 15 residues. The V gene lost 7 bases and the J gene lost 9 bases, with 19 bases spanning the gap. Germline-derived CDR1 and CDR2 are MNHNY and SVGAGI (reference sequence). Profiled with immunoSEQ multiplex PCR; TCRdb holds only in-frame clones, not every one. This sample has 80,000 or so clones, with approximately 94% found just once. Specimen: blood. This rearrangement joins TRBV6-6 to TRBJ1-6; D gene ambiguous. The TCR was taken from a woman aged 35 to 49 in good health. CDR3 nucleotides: TGTGCCAGCATTCTAGCGGTCCTAGACGGTTCACCCCTCCACTTT. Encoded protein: CASILAVLDGSPLHF.